The 8 T cell receptor beta chains reported below all come from one sample, sequenced in a study of Graves' ophthalmopathy and Graves' hyperthyroidism. The sequenced template was RNA, covering the TCR beta CDR3 region. HTBI primers primed a first-round RT-PCR, and a second-round multiplex PCR followed. TCRdb fed the multiplex PCR reads into MiXCR, producing one record per CDR3 protein. The sample holds approximately 1.2 million distinct CDR3 sequences, about 38% seen once. Material for sequencing was peripheral blood or thyroid tissue (not recorded which). These receptors were taken from an adult man with Graves' hyperthyroidism.

The chain joins TRBV6-2 or TRBV6-3 to TRBJ2-7; D is perhaps TRBD2 (6 bases). The CDR3 is made up of 12 amino acids. The germline V gene has CDR1 MNHEY and CDR2 SVGEGT. V lost 8 bases and J lost 2, with 10 bases in between. The CDR3 DNA is TGTGCCAGCCTAGCGAGTGCCTACGAGCAGTACTTC. It codes for CASLASAYEQYF.

The chain carries TRBV30 and TRBJ1-2; no definite D call. Trimming shortened V by 8 bases and J by 2 bases, and 12 bases separated the two germline ends. Germline V gene data show CDR1 as GTSNPN and CDR2 as SVGIG (reference sequence). This CDR3 spans 12 amino acids. In nucleotides, the CDR3 is TGTGCCCAGGACGGGGTCAACTATGGCTACACCTTC. Translated, it gives CAQDGVNYGYTF.

Comment on this clonotype: An end of the junction does not agree with germline; a read error may underlie this. The J gene is TRBJ2-2, the V gene TRBV10-3, with no clear D. The CDR3 is 14 amino acids. CDR1 ENHRY and CDR2 SYGVKD come from the germline V gene. CDR3 sequence reads: CANSEAFRAGELFF. CDR3 nucleotide sequence: TGTGCCAACAGTGAAGCTTTTAGGGCCGGGGAGCTGTTTTTT.

This clonotype was observed many times. The rearrangement uses TRBV29-1 and TRBJ1-4, with a weak D call TRBD1 (5 bases). The CDR3 sequence is 12 residues long. CDR1 SQVTM and CDR2 ANQGSEA come from the germline V gene. Trimming stripped 5 bases from V and 4 bases from J, with 8 bases between. The chain's CDR3 is CSVRGVNEKLFF. The CDR3 DNA is TGCAGCGTTCGAGGGGTTAATGAAAAACTGTTTTTT.

V gene TRBV10-3 combines with J gene TRBJ1-2, with 8 nucleotides matching TRBD1. Looked up from germline, CDR1 is ENHRY and CDR2 is SYGVKD. The CDR3 spans 14 residues. V lost 10 bases and J lost 4; bases outside the gene matches: 11. In DNA form, the CDR3 reads TGTGCCAGCAAACCGACAGGGGTTTCCTATGGCTACACCTTC. This encodes CASKPTGVSYGYTF.

In its sample, this clonotype was seen a few times. The rearrangement links TRBV7-9 to TRBJ2-7; D gene ambiguous. The V end lost 2 bases, the J end lost 1 base, and 24 bases lay between the germline ends. The CDR3 runs 19 residues. Germline V lookup: CDR1 SEHNR, CDR2 FQNEAQ (reference sequence). The CDR3 nucleotides read TGTGCCAGCAGCTTATTATCGTTCGGGTGGGAAGGCATGTCCTACGAGCAGTACTTC. Protein sequence: CASSLLSFGWEGMSYEQYF.

Remarks on this clonotype: Germline and junction disagree at one end, which may indicate a read error. The chain uses TRBV2 and TRBJ1-5; a weak D match, TRBD1 (6 bases). CDR1 is SNHLY and CDR2 is FYNNEI in the germline V gene. The CDR3 has 15 residues. CDR3 DNA sequence: TGCGCCAGCAGCCACCTGGGGGGCCCGAATCAGCCCCAGCATTTT. Translated, it gives CASSHLGGPNQPQHF.

This clonotype was detected many times. This chain links TRBV6-5 with TRBJ1-1; D might be TRBD1 (5 bases). CDR3 length equals 13 residues. Trimming cost V 6 bases and J 10 bases, with 18 bases left between them. Looked up from germline, CDR1 is MNHEY and CDR2 is SVGAGI. The CDR3 DNA reads TGTGCCAGCAGCCCGGACACGCCGCGTGGAGCTTTCTTT. Translated, it gives CASSPDTPRGAFF.